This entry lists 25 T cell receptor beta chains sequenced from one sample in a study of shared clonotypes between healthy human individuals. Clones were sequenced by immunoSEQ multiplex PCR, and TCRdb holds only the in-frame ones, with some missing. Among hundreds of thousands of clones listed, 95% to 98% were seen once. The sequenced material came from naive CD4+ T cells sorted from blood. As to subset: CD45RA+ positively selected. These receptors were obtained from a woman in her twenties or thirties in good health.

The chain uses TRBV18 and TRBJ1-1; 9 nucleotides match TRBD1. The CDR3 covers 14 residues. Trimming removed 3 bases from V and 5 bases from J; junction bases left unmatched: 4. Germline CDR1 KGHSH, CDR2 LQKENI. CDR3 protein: CASSPRDRDTEAFF. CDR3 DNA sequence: TGTGCCAGCTCACCTAGGGACAGGGATACTGAAGCTTTCTTT.

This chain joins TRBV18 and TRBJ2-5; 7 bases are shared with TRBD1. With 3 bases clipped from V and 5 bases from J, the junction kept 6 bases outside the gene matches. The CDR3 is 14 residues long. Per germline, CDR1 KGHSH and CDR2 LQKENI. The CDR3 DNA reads TGTGCCAGCTCACCCGACAGGGTTTGGGAGACCCAGTACTTC. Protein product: CASSPDRVWETQYF.

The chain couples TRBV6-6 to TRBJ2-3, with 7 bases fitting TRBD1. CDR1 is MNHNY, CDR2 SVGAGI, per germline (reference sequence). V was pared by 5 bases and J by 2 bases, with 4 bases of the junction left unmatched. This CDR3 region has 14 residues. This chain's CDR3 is CASSVDRFTDTQYF. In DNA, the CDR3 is TGTGCCAGCAGTGTGGACAGGTTCACAGATACGCAGTATTTT.

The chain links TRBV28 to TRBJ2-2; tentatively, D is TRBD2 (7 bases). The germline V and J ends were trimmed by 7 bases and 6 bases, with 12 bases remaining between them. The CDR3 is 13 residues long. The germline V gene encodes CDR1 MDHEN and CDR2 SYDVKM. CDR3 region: CASTEGGAGELFF. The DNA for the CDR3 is TGTGCCAGCACCGAAGGGGGGGCCGGGGAGCTGTTTTTT.

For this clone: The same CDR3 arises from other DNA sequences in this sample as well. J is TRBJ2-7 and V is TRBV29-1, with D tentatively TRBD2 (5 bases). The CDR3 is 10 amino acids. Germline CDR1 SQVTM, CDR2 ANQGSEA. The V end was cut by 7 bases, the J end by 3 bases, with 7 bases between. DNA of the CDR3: TGCAGCGGGGGAGACTACGAGCAGTACTTC. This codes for CSGGDYEQYF.

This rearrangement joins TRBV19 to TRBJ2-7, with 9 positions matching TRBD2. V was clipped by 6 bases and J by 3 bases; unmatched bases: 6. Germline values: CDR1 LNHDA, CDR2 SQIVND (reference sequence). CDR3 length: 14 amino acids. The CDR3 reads CASRGSGSYYEQYF. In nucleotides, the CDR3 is TGTGCCAGTAGGGGTAGCGGGAGCTACTACGAGCAGTACTTC.

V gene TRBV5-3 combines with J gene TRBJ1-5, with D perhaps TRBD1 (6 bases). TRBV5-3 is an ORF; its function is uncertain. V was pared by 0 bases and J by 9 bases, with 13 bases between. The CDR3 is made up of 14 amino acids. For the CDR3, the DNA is TGTGCCAGAAGCTTGGCCTGGAGCAGGGGGCCCCAGCATTTT. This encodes CARSLAWSRGPQHF.

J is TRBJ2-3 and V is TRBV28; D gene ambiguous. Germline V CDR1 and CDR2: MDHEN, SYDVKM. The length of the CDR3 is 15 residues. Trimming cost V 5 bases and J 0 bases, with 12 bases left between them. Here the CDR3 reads CASSTVRVSTDTQYF. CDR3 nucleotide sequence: TGTGCCAGCAGTACCGTAAGAGTGAGCACAGATACGCAGTATTTT.

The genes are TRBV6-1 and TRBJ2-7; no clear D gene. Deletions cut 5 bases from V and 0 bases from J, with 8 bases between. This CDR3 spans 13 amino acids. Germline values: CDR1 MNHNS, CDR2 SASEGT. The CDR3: CASSRTDSYEQYF. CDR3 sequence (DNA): TGTGCCAGCAGTCGGACGGACTCCTACGAGCAGTACTTC.

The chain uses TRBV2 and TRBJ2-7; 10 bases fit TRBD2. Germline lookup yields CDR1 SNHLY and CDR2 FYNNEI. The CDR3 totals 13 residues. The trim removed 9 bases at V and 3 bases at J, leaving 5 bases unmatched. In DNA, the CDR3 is TGTGCCAGTAAACTAGCGGGGAACTACGAGCAGTACTTC. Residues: CASKLAGNYEQYF.

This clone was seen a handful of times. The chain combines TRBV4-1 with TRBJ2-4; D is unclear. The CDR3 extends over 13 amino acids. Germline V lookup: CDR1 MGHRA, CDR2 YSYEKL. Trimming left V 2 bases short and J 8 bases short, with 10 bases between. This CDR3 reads CASSQLSQDIQYF. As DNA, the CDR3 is TGCGCCAGCAGCCAACTAAGCCAGGACATTCAGTACTTC.

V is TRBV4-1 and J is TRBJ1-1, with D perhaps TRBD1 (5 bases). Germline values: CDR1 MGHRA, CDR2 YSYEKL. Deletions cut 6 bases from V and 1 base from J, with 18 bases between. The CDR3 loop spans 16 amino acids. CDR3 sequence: CASRVMGRGTNTEAFF. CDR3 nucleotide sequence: TGCGCCAGCAGGGTTATGGGTAGGGGTACGAACACTGAAGCTTTCTTT.

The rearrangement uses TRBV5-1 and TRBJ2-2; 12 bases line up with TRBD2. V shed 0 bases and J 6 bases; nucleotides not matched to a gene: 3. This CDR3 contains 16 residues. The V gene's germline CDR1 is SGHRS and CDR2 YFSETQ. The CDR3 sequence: CASSLGLAGESGELFF. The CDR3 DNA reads TGCGCCAGCAGCTTGGGACTAGCGGGAGAATCCGGGGAGCTGTTTTTT.

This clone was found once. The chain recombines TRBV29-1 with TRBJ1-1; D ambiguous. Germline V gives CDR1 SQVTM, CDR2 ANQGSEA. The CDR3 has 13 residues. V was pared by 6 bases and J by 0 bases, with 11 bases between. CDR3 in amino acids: CSVLEEMNTEAFF. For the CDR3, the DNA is TGCAGCGTCCTGGAAGAGATGAACACTGAAGCTTTCTTT.

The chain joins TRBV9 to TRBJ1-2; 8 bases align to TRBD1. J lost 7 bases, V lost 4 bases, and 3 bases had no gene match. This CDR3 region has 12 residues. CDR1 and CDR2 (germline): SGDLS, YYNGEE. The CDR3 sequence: CASSSTGVGYTF. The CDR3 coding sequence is TGTGCCAGCAGCTCGACAGGGGTTGGCTACACCTTC.

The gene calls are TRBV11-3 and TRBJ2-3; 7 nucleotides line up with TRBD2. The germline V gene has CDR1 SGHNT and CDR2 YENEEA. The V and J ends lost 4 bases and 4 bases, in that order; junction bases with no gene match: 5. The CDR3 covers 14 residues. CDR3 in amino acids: CASSSAGASDTQYF. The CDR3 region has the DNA TGTGCCAGCAGCTCTGCGGGAGCCTCAGATACGCAGTATTTT.

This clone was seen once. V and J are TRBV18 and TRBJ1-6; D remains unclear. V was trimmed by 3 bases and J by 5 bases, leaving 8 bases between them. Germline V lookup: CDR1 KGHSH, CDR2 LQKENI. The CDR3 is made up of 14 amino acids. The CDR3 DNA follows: TGTGCCAGCTCACCGGCCCAGGATAATTCACCCCTCCACTTT. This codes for CASSPAQDNSPLHF.

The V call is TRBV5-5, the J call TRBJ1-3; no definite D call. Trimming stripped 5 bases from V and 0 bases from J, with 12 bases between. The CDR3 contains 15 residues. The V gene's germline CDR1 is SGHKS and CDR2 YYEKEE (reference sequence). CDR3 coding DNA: TGTGCCAGCAGAAGGACGGACTTCTCTGGAAACACCATATATTTT. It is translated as CASRRTDFSGNTIYF.

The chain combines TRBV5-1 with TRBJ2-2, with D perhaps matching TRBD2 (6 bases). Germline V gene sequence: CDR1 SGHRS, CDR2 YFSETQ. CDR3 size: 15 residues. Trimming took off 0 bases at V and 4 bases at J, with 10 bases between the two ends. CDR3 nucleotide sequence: TGCGCCAGCAGCTTGGCGACTAGTAGCACCGGGGAGCTGTTTTTT. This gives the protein CASSLATSSTGELFF.

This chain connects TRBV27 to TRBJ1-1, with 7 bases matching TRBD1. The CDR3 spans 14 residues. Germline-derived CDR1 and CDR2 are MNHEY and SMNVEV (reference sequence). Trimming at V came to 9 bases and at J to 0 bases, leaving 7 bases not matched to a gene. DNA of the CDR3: TGTGCCAGTCGGAGGGACAGCCTGAACACTGAAGCTTTCTTT. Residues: CASRRDSLNTEAFF.

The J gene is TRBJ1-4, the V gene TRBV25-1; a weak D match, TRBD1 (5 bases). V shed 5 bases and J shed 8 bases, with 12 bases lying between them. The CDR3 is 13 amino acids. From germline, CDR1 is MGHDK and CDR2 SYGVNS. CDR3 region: CASSPGWGEKLFF. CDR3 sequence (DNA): TGTGCCAGCAGTCCGGGGTGGGGGGAAAAACTGTTTTTT. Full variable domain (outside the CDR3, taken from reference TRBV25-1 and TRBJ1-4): EADIYQTPRYLVIGTGKKITLECSQTMGHDKMYWYQQDPGMELHLIHYSYGVNSTEKGDLSSESTVSRIRTEHFPLTLESARPSHTSQYLCASSPGWGEKLFFGSGTQLSVL.

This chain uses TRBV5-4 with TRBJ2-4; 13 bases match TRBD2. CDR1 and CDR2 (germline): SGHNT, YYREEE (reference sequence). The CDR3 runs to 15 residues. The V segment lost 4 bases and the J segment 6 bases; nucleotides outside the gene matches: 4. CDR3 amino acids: CASSAGLAGLNIQYF. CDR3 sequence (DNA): TGTGCCAGCAGCGCGGGACTAGCGGGACTAAACATTCAGTACTTC.

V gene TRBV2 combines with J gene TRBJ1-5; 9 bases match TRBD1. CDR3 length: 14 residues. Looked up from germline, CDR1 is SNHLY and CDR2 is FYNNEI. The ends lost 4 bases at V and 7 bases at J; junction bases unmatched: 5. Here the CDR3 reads CASSGGQGGQPQHF. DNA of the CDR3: TGTGCCAGCAGTGGGGGACAGGGAGGCCAGCCCCAGCATTTT.

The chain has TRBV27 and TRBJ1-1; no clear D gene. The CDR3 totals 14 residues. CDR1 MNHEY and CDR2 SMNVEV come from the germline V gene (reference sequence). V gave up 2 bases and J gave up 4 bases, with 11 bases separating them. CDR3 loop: CASSLVEGTTEAFF. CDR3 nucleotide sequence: TGTGCCAGCAGTTTAGTAGAGGGTACCACTGAAGCTTTCTTT.

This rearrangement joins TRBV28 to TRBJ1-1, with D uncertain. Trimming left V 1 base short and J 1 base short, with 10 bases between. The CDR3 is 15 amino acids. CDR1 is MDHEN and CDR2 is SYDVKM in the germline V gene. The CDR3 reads CASSLFLDQNTEAFF. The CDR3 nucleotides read TGTGCCAGCAGTTTATTTCTTGACCAGAACACTGAAGCTTTCTTT.